The 9 T cell receptor beta chains presented below share a single source sample, sequenced in a study of CD8+CD57+ T cells in acquired aplastic anemia. TCR beta VDJ and CDR3 were profiled, and genomic DNA was the template. TCRdb analysed the reads with MiXCR anew, one entry per CDR3 protein. The table records around 170,000 distinct CDR3 sequences, approximately 50% of them present only once. It was patients with CD8+CD57+ cell expansion by flow cytometry who were chosen for sequencing. Input material: sorted CD4+, CD8+, or CD8+CD57+ T cells (not recorded which) from PBMCs. These receptors all come from a human donor with aplastic anemia.

This clonotype was counted many times. The chain carries TRBV19 and TRBJ1-1; D uncertain. Trimming removed 5 bases at V and 8 bases at J, with 12 bases between. The CDR3 has 12 residues. CDR1 is LNHDA, CDR2 SQIVND, per germline (reference sequence). The CDR3, as DNA: TGTGCCAGTAGTCCGGGAGTTGGGGAAGCTTTCTTT. Its translation: CASSPGVGEAFF.

This clonotype was detected many times. The gene calls are TRBV2 and TRBJ2-7, with 10 nucleotides matching TRBD1. This CDR3 has 16 amino acids. Trimming took 6 bases from V and 3 from J; bases not matched to a gene: 11. Germline V gene lookup returns CDR1 SNHLY and CDR2 FYNNEI. In nucleotides, the CDR3 is TGTGCCAGCAGGGACCGACAGGGGGCCGTACTCTACGAGCAGTACTTC. Its translation: CASRDRQGAVLYEQYF. Using reference TRBV2 and TRBJ2-7 for the parts outside the CDR3, the full variable domain is EPEVTQTPSHQVTQMGQEVILRCVPISNHLYFYWYRQILGQKVEFLVSFYNNEISEKSEIFDDQFSVERPDGSNFTLKIRSTKLEDSAMYFCASRDRQGAVLYEQYFGPGTRLTVT.

The chain links TRBV2 to TRBJ1-1, with TRBD1 identical over 7 bases. The CDR3 runs 13 residues. Losses at the gene ends were 8 bases for V and 2 bases for J; bases not matched to a gene: 5. CDR1 is SNHLY and CDR2 is FYNNEI in the germline V gene. For the CDR3, the DNA is TGTGCCAGCGAGGGGACAGCTAACACTGAAGCTTTCTTT. It codes for CASEGTANTEAFF. Looking up the rest from reference TRBV2 and TRBJ1-1 gives the full variable domain: EPEVTQTPSHQVTQMGQEVILRCVPISNHLYFYWYRQILGQKVEFLVSFYNNEISEKSEIFDDQFSVERPDGSNFTLKIRSTKLEDSAMYFCASEGTANTEAFFGQGTRLTVV.

The chain uses TRBV6-5 and TRBJ2-5, with TRBD2 matching 7 bases. Losses at the gene ends were 0 bases for V and 7 bases for J; bases not matched to a gene: 2. The CDR3 has 13 residues. The V gene's germline CDR1 is MNHEY and CDR2 SVGAGI. The CDR3 loop reads CASSYSSSGTQYF. Here the CDR3 DNA reads TGTGCCAGCAGTTACTCGTCTAGCGGGACCCAGTACTTC.

This clonotype was counted many times. J is TRBJ1-3 and V is TRBV7-8; D is unresolved. Trimming pared 0 bases from V and 4 bases from J, leaving 4 bases between. The CDR3 spans 13 residues. Looked up from germline, CDR1 is SGHVS and CDR2 is FQNEAQ. CDR3 nucleotides: TGTGCCAGCAGCTTAGCGGGAGGAAACACCATATATTTT. It translates to CASSLAGGNTIYF.

A few counts support this clonotype. The DNA of the CDR3 is TGTGCCAGCGTGACTAGCGGGAGACCTCAAGAGACCCAGTACTTC. It codes for CASVTSGRPQETQYF. V usage is TRBV2 and J usage is TRBJ2-5; 12 positions agree with TRBD2. The length of the CDR3 is 15 residues. The germline V gene encodes CDR1 SNHLY and CDR2 FYNNEI. The J segment lost 2 bases and the V segment lost 8 bases, leaving 6 bases of the junction unmatched.

Points on this clonotype: It may be a read error: a sequence one base away is much more abundant. The chain is built from TRBV7-9 and TRBJ2-5; tentatively, D is TRBD2 (6 bases). Germline V gene lookup returns CDR1 SEHNR and CDR2 FQNEAQ (reference sequence). The CDR3 length is 15 residues. The CDR3 nucleotides read TGTGCCAGCAGCCAAGATTCCGGGAGAGGAAAGACCCGGTACTTC. Protein: CASSQDSGRGKTRYF.

This rearrangement joins TRBV2 to TRBJ1-5, with TRBD1 matching over 8 bases. The junction had 6 bases not matched to a gene; V was cut back by 6 bases and J by 2 bases. Germline V gene lookup returns CDR1 SNHLY and CDR2 FYNNEI. This CDR3 is built from 15 residues. The CDR3 nucleotides read TGTGCCAGCAGAACCAGGGGGCAGGGCAATCAGCCCCAGCATTTT. Translating it yields CASRTRGQGNQPQHF.

This clonotype turned up a few times. A much larger clone differs from this one at a single base, so this may be a read error. V and J are TRBV4-2 and TRBJ2-3, with D maybe TRBD1 (6 bases). CDR1 and CDR2 (germline): LGHNA, YNFKEQ. The CDR3 totals 15 residues. DNA of the CDR3: TGTGCCAGCAGCCCCCCGGGACAACACACAGATATGCAGTATTTT. Its translation: CASSPPGQHTDMQYF.